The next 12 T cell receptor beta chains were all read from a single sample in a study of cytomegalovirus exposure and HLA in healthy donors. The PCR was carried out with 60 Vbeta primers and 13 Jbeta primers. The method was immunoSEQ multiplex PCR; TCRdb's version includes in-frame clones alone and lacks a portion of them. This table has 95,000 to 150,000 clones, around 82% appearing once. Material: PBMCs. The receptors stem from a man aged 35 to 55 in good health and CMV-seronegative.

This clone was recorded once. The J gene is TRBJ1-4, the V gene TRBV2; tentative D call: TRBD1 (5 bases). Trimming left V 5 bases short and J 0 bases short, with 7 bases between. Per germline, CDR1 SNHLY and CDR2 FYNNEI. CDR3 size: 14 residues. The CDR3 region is CASSRQTTNEKLFF. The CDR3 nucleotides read TGTGCCAGCAGTCGACAGACAACTAATGAAAAACTGTTTTTT.

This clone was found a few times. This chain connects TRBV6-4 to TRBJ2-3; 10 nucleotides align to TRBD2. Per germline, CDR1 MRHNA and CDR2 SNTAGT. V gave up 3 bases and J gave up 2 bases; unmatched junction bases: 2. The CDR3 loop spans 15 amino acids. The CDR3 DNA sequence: TGTGCCAGCAGTGAGAGCGGGGGGGCCACAGATACGCAGTATTTT. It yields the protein CASSESGGATDTQYF.

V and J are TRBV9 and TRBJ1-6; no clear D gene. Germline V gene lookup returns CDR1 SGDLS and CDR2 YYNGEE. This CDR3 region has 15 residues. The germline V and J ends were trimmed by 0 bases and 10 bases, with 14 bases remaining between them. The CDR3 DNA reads TGTGCCAGCAGCGTAGGGTCCTTCGTACGGTCACCCCTCCACTTT. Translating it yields CASSVGSFVRSPLHF.

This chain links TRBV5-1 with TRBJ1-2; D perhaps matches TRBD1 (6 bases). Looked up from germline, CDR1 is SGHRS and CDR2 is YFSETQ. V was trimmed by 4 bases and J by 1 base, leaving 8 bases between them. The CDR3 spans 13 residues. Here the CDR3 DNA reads TGCGCCAGCAGCACAGGGATTAACTATGGCTACACCTTC. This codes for CASSTGINYGYTF.

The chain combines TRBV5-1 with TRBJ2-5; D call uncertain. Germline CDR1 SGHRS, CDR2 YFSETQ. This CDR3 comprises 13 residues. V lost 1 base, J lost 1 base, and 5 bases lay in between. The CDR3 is CASSLLVQETQYF. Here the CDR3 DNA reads TGCGCCAGCAGCTTGTTAGTCCAAGAGACCCAGTACTTC.

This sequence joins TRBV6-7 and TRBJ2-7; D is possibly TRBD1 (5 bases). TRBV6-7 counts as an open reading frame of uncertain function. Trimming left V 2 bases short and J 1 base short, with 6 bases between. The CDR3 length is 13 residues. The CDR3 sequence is CASSYRQSYEQYF. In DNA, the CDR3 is TGTGCCAGCAGTTACCGACAGTCCTACGAGCAGTACTTC.

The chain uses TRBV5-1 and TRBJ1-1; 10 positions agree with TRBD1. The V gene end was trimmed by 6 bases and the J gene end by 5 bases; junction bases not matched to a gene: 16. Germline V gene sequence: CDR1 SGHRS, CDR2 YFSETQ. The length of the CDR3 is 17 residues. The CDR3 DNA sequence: TGCGCCAGCACAGCCGGGACAGGGGAAATCGCGGGTACTGAAGCTTTCTTT. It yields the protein CASTAGTGEIAGTEAFF. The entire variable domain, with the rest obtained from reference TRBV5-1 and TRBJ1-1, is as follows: KAGVTQTPRYLIKTRGQQVTLSCSPISGHRSVSWYQQTPGQGLQFLFEYFSETQRNKGNFPGRFSGRQFSNSRSEMNVSTLELGDSALYLCASTAGTGEIAGTEAFFGQGTRLTVV.

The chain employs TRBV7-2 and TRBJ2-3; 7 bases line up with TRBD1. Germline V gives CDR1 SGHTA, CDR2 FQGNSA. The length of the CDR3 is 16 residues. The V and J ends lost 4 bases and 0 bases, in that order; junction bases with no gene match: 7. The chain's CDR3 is CASSWDSRPSTDTQYF. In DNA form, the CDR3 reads TGTGCCAGCAGCTGGGACAGCCGACCTAGCACAGATACGCAGTATTTT.

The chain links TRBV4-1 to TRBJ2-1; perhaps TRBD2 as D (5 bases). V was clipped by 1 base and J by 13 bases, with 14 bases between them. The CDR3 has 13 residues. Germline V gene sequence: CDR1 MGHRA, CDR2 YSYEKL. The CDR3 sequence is CASSQGGSYVQFF. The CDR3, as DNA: TGCGCCAGCAGCCAAGGAGGGAGTTACGTTCAGTTCTTC.

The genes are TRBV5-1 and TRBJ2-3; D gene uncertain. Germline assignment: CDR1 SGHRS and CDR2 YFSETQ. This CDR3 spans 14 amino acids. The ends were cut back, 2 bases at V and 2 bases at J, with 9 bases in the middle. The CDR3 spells CASSFLGSTDTQYF. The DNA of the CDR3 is TGCGCCAGCAGCTTTCTCGGGTCCACAGATACGCAGTATTTT.

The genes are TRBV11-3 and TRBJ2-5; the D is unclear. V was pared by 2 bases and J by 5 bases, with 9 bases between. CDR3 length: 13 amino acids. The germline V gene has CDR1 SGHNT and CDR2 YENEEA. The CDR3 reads CASSLSGSETQYF. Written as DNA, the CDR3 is TGTGCCAGCAGCTTATCAGGTTCGGAGACCCAGTACTTC.

The CDR3 reads CASSLSGTGNTEAFF. CDR3 DNA: TGTGCCAGCAGTTTATCCGGGACAGGGAACACTGAAGCTTTCTTT. The chain carries TRBV27 and TRBJ1-1; 8 nucleotides align to TRBD1. This CDR3 has 15 residues. The J segment lost 1 base and the V segment lost 0 bases, leaving 1 base of the junction unmatched. CDR1 and CDR2 from the germline V gene are MNHEY and SMNVEV (reference sequence).